What follows is one T cell receptor (beta chain) and its context. Its antigen is unknown. Other DNA sequences within the sample encode an identical CDR3. This sample is part of a study of cytomegalovirus exposure and HLA in healthy donors. Study information: A preliminary data release comprised about 85 million unique TCRs obtained from HLA-typed donors. Whole-study results and caveats: Being productive about 87% or about 30% of the time was typical of most TCR beta V segments in an earlier analysis. Reports indicated that the classifier achieved high specificity and sensitivity in diagnosing cytomegalovirus status. 150 to 200 TCR beta chains were listed as cytomegalovirus-associated.

It was with 60 Vbeta and 13 Jbeta primers that the PCR ran. The protocol was immunoSEQ multiplex PCR, while the TCRdb copy is restricted to in-frame clones and leaves out a portion. Here the sample spans about 200,000 clones, 65% to 90% being singletons. Trimming shortened V by 2 bases and J by 1 base, and 5 bases separated the two germline ends. CDR1 and CDR2 from the germline V gene are MNHEY and SMNVEV (reference sequence). This CDR3 has 13 residues. Sequenced sample: PBMCs. The chain has TRBV27 and TRBJ1-2; no clear D. The sequence was obtained from a woman aged 45-65 years in good health and CMV-seronegative. CDR3 residues: CASSLEGNYGYTF. CDR3 coding DNA: TGTGCCAGCAGTTTAGAGGGTAACTATGGCTACACCTTC.